This T cell receptor (beta chain) was retrieved from a study of T cell responses to AZD1222 COVID-19 vaccine. Study-wide points: Donors, mostly white British, included more females; clonal diversity was possibly underestimated.

This clone was seen only a few times. Its antigen is still unknown. V was trimmed by 4 bases and J by 3 bases, leaving 10 bases between them. CDR3 size: 13 residues. Germline CDR1 and CDR2: MNHEY and SMNVEV (reference sequence). Second-dose timings of about 4 or about 12 weeks were pooled. The protocol was immunoSEQ multiplex PCR, while the TCRdb copy is restricted to in-frame clones and leaves out a portion. The data show some 120,000 clones, 80% to 90% seen once. The sequence was collected from an adult who received the AZD1222 COVID-19 vaccine. The specimen was peripheral blood, collected 28 days after the second AZD1222 dose. The rearrangement links TRBV27 to TRBJ2-7; TRBD1 is a possible D gene (6 bases). The CDR3 DNA follows: TGTGCCAGCAGTTGGGGGCCATTCTACGAGCAGTACTTC. Its translation is CASSWGPFYEQYF.